Many counts were recorded for the clone carrying this T cell receptor (beta chain). Its specificity is unknown. The data were obtained in a study of T-cell reconstitution after alpha-beta-depleted transplantation in children. General study points: Approximately two months post-transplant, alpha-beta T cells reportedly originated from several hundred expanded graft clones. The high TCRbeta diversity at day 60 in some patients came from surviving recipient T cells and thymic progenitors. T-cell counts and diversity at one year post-transplant came mainly from newly produced T cells.

V shed 2 bases and J shed 8 bases, with 13 bases lying between them. This CDR3 region has 14 residues. Germline loops: CDR1 SGHTA, CDR2 FQGNSA. Preparation of the TCRbeta library involved a method that used unique molecular identifiers. TCRdb processed the PCR reads anew with MiXCR; each CDR3 protein has one entry. The table shows approximately 18,000 distinct CDR3 sequences, with approximately 5.3% occurring only once. The genes are TRBV7-2 and TRBJ2-1; D possibly matches TRBD1 or TRBD2 (5 bases each). This receptor was identified in a boy aged 10-17 years with acute lymphoblastic leukemia, due to receive a stem cell transplant. Specimen: PBMCs, collected before TCRalphabeta/CD19-depleted stem cell transplant. The DNA of the CDR3 is TGTGCCAGCAGCTTACGGAGGCAAGGGGATGAGCAGTTCTTC. This sequence encodes CASSLRRQGDEQFF.